This TCR beta chain was sequenced in a study of beta chain features in type 1 diabetes. General study results and limits: Type 1 diabetes patients had moderately but significantly shorter TCRB CDR3s in all four CD4+ subsets. Over-representation of high TCR-expressing cells was a possible consequence of cDNA sequencing. VDJ junctions in type 1 diabetes patients carried more deletions and fewer insertions.

One heparinised blood draw averaging about 116 mL was given by each donor. The V gene lost 7 bases and the J gene lost 1 base, with 7 bases spanning the gap. The germline V gene encodes CDR1 DFQATT and CDR2 SNEGSKA (reference sequence). This CDR3 region has 11 residues. Expressed TCRB transcripts were sequenced after all isolated RNA was converted to cDNA. Some clones are missing from TCRdb's copy, which holds only in-frame ones; the method was immunoSEQ multiplex PCR. The sample consists of under 450,000 clones, roughly 16% of them appearing once. A few counts support this clone. Antigen specificity is unknown.

This chain joins TRBV20-1 and TRBJ1-1; unclear D gene. Source material: naive CD4+ T cells from blood. The source is a woman in her late teens or twenties in good health. CDR3 coding DNA: TGCAGTGTTGTGAGGAACACTGAAGCTTTCTTT. This sequence encodes CSVVRNTEAFF.